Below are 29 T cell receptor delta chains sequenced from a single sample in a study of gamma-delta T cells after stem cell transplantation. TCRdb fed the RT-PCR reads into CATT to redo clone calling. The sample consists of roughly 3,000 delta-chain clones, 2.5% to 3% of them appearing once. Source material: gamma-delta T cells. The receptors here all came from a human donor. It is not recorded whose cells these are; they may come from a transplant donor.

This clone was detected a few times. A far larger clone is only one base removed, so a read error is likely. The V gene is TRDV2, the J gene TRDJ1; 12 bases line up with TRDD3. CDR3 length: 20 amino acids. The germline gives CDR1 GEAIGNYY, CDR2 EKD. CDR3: CACNTVWGIRGVMTTDKLIF. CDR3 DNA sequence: TGTGCCTGTAACACCGTCTGGGGGATACGCGGGGTTATGACGACCGATAAACTCATCTTT.

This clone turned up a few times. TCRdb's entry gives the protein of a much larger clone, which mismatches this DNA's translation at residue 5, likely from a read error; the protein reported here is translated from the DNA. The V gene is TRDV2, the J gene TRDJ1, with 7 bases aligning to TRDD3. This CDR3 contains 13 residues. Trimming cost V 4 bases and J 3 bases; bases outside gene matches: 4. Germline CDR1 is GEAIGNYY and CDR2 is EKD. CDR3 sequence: CACERIRSDKLIF. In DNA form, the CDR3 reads TGTGCCTGTGAGAGGATACGGTCCGATAAACTCATCTTT.

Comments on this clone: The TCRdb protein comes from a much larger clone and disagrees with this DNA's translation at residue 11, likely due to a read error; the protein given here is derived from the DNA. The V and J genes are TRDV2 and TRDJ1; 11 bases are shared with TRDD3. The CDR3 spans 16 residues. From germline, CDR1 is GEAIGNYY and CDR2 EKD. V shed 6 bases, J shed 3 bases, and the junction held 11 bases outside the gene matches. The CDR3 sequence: CACYSITGGYADKLIF. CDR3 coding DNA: TGTGCCTGTTATTCGATTACTGGGGGATATGCCGATAAACTCATCTTT.

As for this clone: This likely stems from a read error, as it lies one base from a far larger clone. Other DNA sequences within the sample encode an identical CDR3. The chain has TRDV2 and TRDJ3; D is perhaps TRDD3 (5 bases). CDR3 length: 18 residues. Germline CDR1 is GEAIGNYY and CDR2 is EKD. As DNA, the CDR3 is TGTGCCTGTGACACCGCGGGGCTGGGCTCCTGGGACACCCGACAGATGTTCTTC. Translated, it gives CACDTAGLGSWDTRQMFF.

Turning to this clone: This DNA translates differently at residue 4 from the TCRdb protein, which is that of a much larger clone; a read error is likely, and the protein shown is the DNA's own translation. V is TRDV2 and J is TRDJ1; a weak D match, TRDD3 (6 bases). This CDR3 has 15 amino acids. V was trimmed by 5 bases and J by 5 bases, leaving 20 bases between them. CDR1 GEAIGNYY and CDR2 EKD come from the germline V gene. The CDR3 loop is CACGPLGVTGDKLIF. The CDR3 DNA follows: TGTGCCTGTGGCCCCTTGGGGGTAACAGGGGATAAACTCATCTTT.

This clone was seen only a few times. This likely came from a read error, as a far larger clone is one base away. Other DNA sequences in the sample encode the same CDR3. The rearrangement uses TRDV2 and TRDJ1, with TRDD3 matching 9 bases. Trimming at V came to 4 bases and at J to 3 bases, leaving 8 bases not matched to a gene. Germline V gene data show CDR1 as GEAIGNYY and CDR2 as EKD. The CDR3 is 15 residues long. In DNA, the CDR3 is TGTGCCTGTGATTCAATGGGGGATAAAGCCGATAAACTCATCTTT. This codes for CACDSMGDKADKLIF.

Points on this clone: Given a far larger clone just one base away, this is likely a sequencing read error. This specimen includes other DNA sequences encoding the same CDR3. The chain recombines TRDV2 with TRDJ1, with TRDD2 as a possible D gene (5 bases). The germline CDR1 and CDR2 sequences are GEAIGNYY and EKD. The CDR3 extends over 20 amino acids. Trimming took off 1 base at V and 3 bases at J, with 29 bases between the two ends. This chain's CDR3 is CACDTISGGLRPSASDKLIF. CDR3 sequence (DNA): TGTGCCTGTGACACTATATCTGGAGGCCTTCGTCCCTCGGCCTCCGATAAACTCATCTTT.

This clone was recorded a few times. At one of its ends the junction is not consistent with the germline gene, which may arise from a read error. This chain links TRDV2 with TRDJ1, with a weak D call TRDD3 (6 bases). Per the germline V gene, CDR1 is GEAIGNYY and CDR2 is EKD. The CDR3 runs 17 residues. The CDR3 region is CACGTVGGETDTDKLIF. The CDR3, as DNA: TGTGCCTGTGGCACCGTTGGGGGGGAAACGGATACCGATAAACTCATCTTT.

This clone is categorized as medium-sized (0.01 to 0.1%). The CDR3 sequence is CACDPLGTGPDKLIF. As DNA, the CDR3 is TGTGCCTGTGACCCACTGGGGACTGGACCCGATAAACTCATCTTT. This chain uses TRDV2 with TRDJ1, with TRDD3 matching over 7 bases. The CDR3 runs to 15 residues. The germline gives CDR1 GEAIGNYY, CDR2 EKD. V lost 3 bases, J lost 3 bases, and 9 bases stayed unmatched.

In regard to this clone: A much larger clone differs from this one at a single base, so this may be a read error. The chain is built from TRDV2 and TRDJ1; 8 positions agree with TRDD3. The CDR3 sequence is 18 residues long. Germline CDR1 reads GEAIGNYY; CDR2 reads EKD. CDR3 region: CACVTVLGDTKYTDKLIF. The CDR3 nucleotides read TGTGCCTGTGTCACCGTCCTGGGGGACACCAAGTACACCGATAAACTCATCTTT.

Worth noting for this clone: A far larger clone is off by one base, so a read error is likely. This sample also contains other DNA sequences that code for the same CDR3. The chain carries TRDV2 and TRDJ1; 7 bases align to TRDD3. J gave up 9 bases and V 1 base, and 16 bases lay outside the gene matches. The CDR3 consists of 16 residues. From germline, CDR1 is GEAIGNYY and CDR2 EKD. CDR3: CACDTVGDLPMGELIF. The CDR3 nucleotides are TGTGCCTGTGACACGGTGGGGGACCTCCCTATGGGGGAACTCATCTTT.

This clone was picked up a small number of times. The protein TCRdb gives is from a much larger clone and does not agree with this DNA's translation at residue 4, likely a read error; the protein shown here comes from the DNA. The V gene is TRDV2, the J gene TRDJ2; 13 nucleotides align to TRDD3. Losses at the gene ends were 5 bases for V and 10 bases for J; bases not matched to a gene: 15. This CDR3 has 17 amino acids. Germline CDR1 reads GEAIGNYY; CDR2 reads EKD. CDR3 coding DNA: TGTGCCTGTGGCACGTTAGCTACTGGGGGATACGGTAAACAACTCTTCTTT. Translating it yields CACGTLATGGYGKQLFF.

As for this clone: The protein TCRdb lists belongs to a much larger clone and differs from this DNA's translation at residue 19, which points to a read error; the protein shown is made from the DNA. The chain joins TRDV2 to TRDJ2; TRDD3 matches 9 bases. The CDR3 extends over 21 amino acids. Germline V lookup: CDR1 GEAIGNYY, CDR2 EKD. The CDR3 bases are TGTGCCTGTGACACTATGAAAGGGACAGGGCTGGGGGATGGTTTGACAGCACAATTCTTCTTT. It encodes CACDTMKGTGLGDGLTAQFFF.

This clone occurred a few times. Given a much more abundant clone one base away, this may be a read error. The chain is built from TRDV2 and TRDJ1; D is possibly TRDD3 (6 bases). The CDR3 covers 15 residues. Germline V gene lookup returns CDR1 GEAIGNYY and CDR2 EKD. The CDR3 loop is CACDNLLGETDKPIF. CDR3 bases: TGTGCCTGTGACAATCTACTGGGAGAAACCGATAAACCCATCTTT.

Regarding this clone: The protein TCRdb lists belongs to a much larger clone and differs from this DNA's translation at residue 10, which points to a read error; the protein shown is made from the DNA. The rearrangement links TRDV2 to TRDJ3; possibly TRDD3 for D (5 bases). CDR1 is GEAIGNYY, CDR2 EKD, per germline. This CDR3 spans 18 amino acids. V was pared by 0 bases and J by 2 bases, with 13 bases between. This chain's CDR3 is CACDTGWVSPWDTRQMFF. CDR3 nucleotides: TGTGCCTGTGACACCGGCTGGGTTAGCCCCTGGGACACCCGACAGATGTTTTTC.

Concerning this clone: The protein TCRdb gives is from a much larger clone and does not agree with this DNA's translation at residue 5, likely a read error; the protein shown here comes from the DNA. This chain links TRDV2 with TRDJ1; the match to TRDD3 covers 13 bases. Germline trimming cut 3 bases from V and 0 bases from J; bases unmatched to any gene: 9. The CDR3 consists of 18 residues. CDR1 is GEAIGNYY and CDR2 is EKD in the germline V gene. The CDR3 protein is CACDAILGDTYYTDKLIF. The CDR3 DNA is TGTGCCTGTGACGCCATACTGGGGGATACGTATTACACCGATAAACTCATCTTT.

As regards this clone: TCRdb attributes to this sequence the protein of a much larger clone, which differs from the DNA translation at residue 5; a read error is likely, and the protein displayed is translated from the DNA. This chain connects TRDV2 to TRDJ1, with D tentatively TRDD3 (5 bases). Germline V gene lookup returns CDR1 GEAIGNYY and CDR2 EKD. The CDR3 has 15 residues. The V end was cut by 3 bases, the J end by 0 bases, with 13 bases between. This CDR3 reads CACDAVGTYTDKLIF. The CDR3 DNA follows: TGTGCCTGTGACGCGGTGGGGACGTACACCGATAAACTCATCTTT.

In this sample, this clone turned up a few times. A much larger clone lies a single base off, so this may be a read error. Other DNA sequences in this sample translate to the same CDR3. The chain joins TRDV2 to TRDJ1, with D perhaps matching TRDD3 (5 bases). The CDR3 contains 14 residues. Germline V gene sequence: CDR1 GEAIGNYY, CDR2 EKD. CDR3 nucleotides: TGCGCCTGTGACACCCTTGGGGCGGCCGATAAACTCATCTTT. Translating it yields CACDTLGAADKLIF.

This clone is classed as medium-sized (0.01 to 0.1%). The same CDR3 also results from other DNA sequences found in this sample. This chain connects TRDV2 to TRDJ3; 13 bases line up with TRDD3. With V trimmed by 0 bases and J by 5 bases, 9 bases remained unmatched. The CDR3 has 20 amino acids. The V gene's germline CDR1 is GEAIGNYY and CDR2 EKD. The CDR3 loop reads CACDTPLGDTSNRDTRQMFF. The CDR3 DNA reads TGTGCCTGTGACACCCCACTGGGGGATACGTCAAACCGGGACACCCGACAGATGTTTTTC.

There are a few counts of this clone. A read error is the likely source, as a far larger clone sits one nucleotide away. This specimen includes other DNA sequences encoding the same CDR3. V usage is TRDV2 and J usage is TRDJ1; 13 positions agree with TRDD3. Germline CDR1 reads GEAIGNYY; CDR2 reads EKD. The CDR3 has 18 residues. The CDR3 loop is CACDTVSTGGYDTDKLIF. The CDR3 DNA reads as TGCGCCTGTGACACCGTTTCGACTGGGGGATACGACACCGATAAACTCATCTTT.

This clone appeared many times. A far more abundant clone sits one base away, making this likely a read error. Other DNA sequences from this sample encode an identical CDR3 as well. For the CDR3, the DNA is TGTGCCTGCGACACCATTGGCCTTCACACCGATAAACTCATCTTT. This sequence encodes CACDTIGLHTDKLIF. The chain employs TRDV2 and TRDJ1; D is perhaps TRDD2 (5 bases). Germline values: CDR1 GEAIGNYY, CDR2 EKD. The CDR3 has 15 amino acids.

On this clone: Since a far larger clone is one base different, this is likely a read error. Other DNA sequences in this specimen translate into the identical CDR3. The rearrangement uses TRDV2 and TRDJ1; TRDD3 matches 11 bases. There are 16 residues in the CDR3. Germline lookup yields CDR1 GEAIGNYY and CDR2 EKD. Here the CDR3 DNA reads TGTGCCTGTGACAGTGTGGGGGATACGAGGACCGATAAACTCATCTTC. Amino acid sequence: CACDSVGDTRTDKLIF.

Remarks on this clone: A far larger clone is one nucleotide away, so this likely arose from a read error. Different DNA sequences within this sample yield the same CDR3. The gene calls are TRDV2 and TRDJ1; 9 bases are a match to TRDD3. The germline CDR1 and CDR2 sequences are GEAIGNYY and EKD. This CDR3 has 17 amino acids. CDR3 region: CACDTVGDIRSTDKLIF. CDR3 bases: TGTGCCTGTGACACAGTGGGGGATATAAGGTCCACCGATAAGCTCATCTTT.

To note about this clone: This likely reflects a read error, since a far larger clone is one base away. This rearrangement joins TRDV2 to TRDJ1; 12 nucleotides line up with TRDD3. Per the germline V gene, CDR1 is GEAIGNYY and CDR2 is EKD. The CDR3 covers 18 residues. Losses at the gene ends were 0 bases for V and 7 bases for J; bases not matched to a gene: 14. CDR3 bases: TGTGCCTGTGACACCATACTGGGGGATACTCTACTTGCCGCTAAACTCATCTTT. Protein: CACDTILGDTLLAAKLIF.

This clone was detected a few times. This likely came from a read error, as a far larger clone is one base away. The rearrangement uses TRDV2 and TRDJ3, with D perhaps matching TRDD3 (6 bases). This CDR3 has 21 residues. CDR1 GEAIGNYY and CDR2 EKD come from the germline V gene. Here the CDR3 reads CACATAERGRDNPWDTRQMFF. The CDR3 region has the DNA TGTGCCTGTGCCACCGCGGAGAGAGGGAGGGATAACCCCTGGGACACCCGACAGATGTTTTTC.

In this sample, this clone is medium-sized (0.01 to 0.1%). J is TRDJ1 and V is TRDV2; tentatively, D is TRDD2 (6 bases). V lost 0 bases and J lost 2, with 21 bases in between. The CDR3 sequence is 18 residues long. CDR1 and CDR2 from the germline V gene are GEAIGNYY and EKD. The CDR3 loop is CACDTVVGLSYTTDKLIF. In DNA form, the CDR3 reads TGTGCCTGTGACACCGTAGTAGGCCTCTCCTACACAACCGATAAACTCATCTTT.

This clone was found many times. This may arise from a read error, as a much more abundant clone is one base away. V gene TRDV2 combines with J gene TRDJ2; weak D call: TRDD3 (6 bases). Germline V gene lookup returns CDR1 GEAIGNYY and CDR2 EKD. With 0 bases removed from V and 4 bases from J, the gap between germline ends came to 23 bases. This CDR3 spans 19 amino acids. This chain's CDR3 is CACDTVLGGTENRTAQLFF. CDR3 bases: TGTGCCTGTGACACCGTACTCGGGGGGACCGAAAACAGGACAGCACAACTCTTCTTT.

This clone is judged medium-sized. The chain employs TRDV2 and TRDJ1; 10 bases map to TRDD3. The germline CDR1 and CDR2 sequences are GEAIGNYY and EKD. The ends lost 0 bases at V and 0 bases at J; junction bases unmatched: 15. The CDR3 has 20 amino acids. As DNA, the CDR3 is TGTGCCTGTGACACCGTCCCGCCGGGAGGGGGATACGCTGACACCGATAAACTCATCTTT. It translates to CACDTVPPGGGYADTDKLIF.

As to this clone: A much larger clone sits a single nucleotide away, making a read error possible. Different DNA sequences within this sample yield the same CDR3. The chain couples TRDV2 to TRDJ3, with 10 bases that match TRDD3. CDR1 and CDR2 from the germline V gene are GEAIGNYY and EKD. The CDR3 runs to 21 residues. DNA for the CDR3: TGTGCCTGTGACACCGTGCGTACTGGGGGATCAAACTCCTGGGACACCCGACAGATGTTCTTC. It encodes CACDTVRTGGSNSWDTRQMFF.